These 10 T cell receptor beta chains were sequenced from one sample in a study of T-cell reconstitution after alpha-beta-depleted transplantation in children. Unique molecular identifiers were built into the TCRbeta library. MiXCR was run by TCRdb on the PCR reads, yielding one entry per CDR3 protein. The sample yields 700,000 to 950,000 distinct CDR3 sequences, roughly 15% seen once. The sequenced sample was PBMCs, mostly from graft donor cells, obtained 360 days after TCRalphabeta/CD19-depleted stem cell transplant. The origin of the receptors is a male patient between 5 and 17 years old who had a stem cell transplant for acute lymphoblastic leukemia, so the T cells may come from the graft donor.

This clonotype was counted only a few times. V and J are TRBV28 and TRBJ2-4, with 8 bases matching TRBD1. CDR3 length: 15 residues. The germline CDR1 and CDR2 sequences are MDHEN and SYDVKM. The CDR3, as DNA: TGTGCTGTCGCGCATCAGGGGGCTCCCAAAAACATTCAGTACTTC. The encoded protein is CAVAHQGAPKNIQYF.

This CDR3 is CASGLVLAGERGEQYF. In DNA, the CDR3 is TGTGCTAGTGGTTTGGTCCTAGCGGGGGAGCGGGGTGAGCAGTACTTC. The J gene is TRBJ2-7, the V gene TRBV12-5; 10 bases line up with TRBD2. The length of the CDR3 is 16 residues. With V trimmed by 0 bases and J by 7 bases, 9 bases remained unmatched. CDR1 and CDR2 from the germline V gene are LGHNT and FRNRAP.

This clonotype was picked up many times. V usage is TRBV10-2 and J usage is TRBJ1-1; D gene unclear. CDR1 and CDR2 (germline): WSHSY, SAAADI. V was trimmed by 0 bases and J by 1 base, leaving 9 bases between them. There are 15 residues in the CDR3. In DNA, the CDR3 is TGCGCCAGCAGTGAGTCGAGGCTGAGGAACACTGAAGCTTTCTTT. Translation gives CASSESRLRNTEAFF.

A few counts support this clonotype. A junction end diverges from the germline sequence, so it may reflect a read error. The chain has TRBV4-1 and TRBJ2-4, with D possibly TRBD2 on 5 matching bases. The CDR3 is 11 residues long. Germline V CDR1 and CDR2: MGHRA, YSYEKL. The CDR3: CASSQRRLLSF. In DNA, the CDR3 is TGCGCCAGCAGCCAGCGGAGGTTACTATCTTTC.

The chain couples TRBV11-3 to TRBJ2-3; the D is unclear. Trimming removed 6 bases at V and 5 bases at J, with 9 bases between. This CDR3 spans 12 amino acids. The germline V gene has CDR1 SGHNT and CDR2 YENEEA. This chain's CDR3 is CASSGLEDTQYF. The CDR3 region has the DNA TGTGCCAGCAGTGGATTAGAAGATACGCAGTATTTT.

The rearrangement links TRBV20-1 to TRBJ1-5; 8 nucleotides match TRBD1. The CDR3 runs to 16 residues. Unmatched junction bases numbered 10, after V lost 0 bases and J lost 6 bases. CDR1 DFQATT and CDR2 SNEGSKA come from the germline V gene (reference sequence). This CDR3 reads CSARDKYRGSGQPQHF. The CDR3 nucleotides read TGCAGTGCTAGAGATAAATACAGGGGGTCGGGTCAGCCCCAGCATTTT.

The rearrangement links TRBV28 to TRBJ1-2; the match to TRBD1 covers 8 bases. With V trimmed by 9 bases and J by 3 bases, 12 bases remained unmatched. This CDR3 region has 15 residues. Germline V gives CDR1 MDHEN, CDR2 SYDVKM. The CDR3 sequence is CASLNRGTSDYGYTF. The CDR3 DNA sequence: TGTGCCAGTCTAAACAGGGGGACTTCAGACTATGGCTACACCTTC.

This clonotype was seen a handful of times. The CDR3 loop reads CASSRDRRNRQPQHF. The CDR3 bases are TGCGCCAGCAGCCGGGACAGGAGGAATAGACAGCCCCAGCATTTT. This chain links TRBV5-1 with TRBJ1-5; 8 bases fit TRBD1. The V and J ends lost 4 bases and 7 bases, in that order; junction bases with no gene match: 10. CDR1 SGHRS and CDR2 YFSETQ come from the germline V gene. There are 15 residues in the CDR3. Variable domain in full (rest from reference TRBV5-1 and TRBJ1-5): KAGVTQTPRYLIKTRGQQVTLSCSPISGHRSVSWYQQTPGQGLQFLFEYFSETQRNKGNFPGRFSGRQFSNSRSEMNVSTLELGDSALYLCASSRDRRNRQPQHFGDGTRLSIL.

The table lists this clonotype with a few counts. This chain uses TRBV12-3 or TRBV12-4 with TRBJ1-1; D possibly corresponds to TRBD1 (5 bases). Deletions cut 2 bases from V and 1 base from J, with 20 bases between. The CDR3 runs 18 residues. The chain's CDR3 is CASSLRAGSRHGNTEAFF. The CDR3 DNA sequence: TGTGCCAGCAGTTTAAGGGCAGGGTCGAGGCATGGGAACACTGAAGCTTTCTTT.

The chain employs TRBV16 and TRBJ1-1, with TRBD1 as a possible D gene (5 bases). The CDR3 covers 16 residues. The V gene lost 4 bases and the J gene lost 2 bases, with 17 bases spanning the gap. CDR1 KGHSY and CDR2 FQNENV come from the germline V gene. CDR3 nucleotides: TGTGCCAGCAGCCGACTGCTGGGACGGATTAACACTGAAGCTTTCTTT. Encoded protein: CASSRLLGRINTEAFF.